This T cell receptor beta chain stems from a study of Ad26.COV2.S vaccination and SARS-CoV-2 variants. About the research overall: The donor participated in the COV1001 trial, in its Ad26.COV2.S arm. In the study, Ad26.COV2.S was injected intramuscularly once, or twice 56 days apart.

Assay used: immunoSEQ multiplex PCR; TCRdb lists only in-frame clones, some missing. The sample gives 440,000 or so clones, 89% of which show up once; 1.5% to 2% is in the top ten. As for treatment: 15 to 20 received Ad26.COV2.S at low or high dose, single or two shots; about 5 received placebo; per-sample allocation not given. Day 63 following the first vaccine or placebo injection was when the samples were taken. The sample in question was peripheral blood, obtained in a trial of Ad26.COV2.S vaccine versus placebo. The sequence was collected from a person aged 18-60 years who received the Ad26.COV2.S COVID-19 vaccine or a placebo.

CDR3 bases: TGTGCCAGCAGCTTATCTCCAGGGGGCGCCTATGGCTACACCTTC. Translated: CASSLSPGGAYGYTF. V and J are TRBV7-2 and TRBJ1-2; 8 nucleotides line up with TRBD1. Losses at the gene ends were 2 bases for V and 4 bases for J; bases not matched to a gene: 6. Germline CDR1 reads SGHTA; CDR2 reads FQGNSA. The CDR3 contains 15 residues. Full variable domain (rest looked up from reference TRBV7-2 and TRBJ1-2): GAGVSQSPSNKVTEKGKDVELRCDPISGHTALYWYRQSLGQGLEFLIYFQGNSAPDKSGLPSDRFSAERTGGSVSTLTIQRTQQEDSAVYLCASSLSPGGAYGYTFGSGTRLTVV.